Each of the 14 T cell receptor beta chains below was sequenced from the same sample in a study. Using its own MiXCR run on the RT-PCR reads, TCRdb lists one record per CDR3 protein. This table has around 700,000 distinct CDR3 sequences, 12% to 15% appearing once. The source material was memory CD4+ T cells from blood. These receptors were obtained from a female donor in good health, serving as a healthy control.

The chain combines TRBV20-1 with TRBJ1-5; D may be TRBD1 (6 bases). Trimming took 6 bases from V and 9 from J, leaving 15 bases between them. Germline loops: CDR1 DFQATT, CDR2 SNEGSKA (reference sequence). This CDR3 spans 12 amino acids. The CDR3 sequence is CSASQGSGPQHF. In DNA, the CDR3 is TGCAGTGCGTCACAGGGATCGGGGCCCCAGCATTTT.

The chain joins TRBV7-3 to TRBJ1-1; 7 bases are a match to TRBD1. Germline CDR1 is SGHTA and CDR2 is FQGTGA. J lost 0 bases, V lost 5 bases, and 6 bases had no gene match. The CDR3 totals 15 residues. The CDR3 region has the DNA TGTGCCAGCAGCAACGGACAGGCTCTGAACACTGAAGCTTTCTTT. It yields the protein CASSNGQALNTEAFF.

CDR3 DNA: TGTGCCAGCAGCTTAAGGGTAGCGGGGTACCTTCAAGAGACCCAGTACTTC. Its translation is CASSLRVAGYLQETQYF. The V call is TRBV7-2, the J call TRBJ2-5, with TRBD2 matching over 8 bases. The CDR3 consists of 17 residues. Germline V lookup: CDR1 SGHTA, CDR2 FQGNSA. V gave up 2 bases and J gave up 2 bases; unmatched junction bases: 10.

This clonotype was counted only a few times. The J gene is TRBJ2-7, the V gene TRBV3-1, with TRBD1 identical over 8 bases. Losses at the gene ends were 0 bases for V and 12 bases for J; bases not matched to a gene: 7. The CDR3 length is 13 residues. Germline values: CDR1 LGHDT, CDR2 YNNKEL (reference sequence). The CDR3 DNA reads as TGTGCCAGCAGCCAAGAGGGGGACAGGCAGTGGTACTTC. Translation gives CASSQEGDRQWYF.

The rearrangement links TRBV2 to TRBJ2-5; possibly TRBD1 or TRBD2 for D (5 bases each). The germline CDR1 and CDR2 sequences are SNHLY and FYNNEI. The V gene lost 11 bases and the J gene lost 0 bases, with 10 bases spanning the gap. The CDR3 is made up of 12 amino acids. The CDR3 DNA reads TGTGCCGGCCGGGGCTACCAAGAGACCCAGTACTTC. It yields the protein CAGRGYQETQYF.

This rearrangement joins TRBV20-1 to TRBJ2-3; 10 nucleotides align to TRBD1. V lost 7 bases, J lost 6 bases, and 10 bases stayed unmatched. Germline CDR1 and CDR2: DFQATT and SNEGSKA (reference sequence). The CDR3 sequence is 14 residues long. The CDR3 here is CSVRKGQGLDTQYF. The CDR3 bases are TGCAGTGTTCGAAAGGGACAGGGGTTGGATACGCAGTATTTT.

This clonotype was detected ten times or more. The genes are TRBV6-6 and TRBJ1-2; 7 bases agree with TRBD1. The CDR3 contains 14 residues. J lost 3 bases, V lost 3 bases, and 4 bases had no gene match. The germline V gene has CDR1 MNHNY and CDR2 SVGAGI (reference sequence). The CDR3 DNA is TGTGCCAGCAGTTATTACGGACAGGACTATGGCTACACCTTC. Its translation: CASSYYGQDYGYTF.

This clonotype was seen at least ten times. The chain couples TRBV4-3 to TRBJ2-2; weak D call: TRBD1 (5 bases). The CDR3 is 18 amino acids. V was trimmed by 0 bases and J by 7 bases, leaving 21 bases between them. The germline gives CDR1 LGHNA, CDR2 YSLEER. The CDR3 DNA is TGCGCCAGCAGCCAAGATTTGGTCAGGGCCAACATGGGCGGGGAGCTGTTTTTT. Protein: CASSQDLVRANMGGELFF.

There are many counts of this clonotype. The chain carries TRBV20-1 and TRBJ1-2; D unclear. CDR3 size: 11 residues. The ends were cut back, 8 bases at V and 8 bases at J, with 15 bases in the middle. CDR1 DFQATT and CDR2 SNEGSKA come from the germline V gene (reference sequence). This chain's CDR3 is CSPTSEKGYTF. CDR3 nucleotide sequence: TGCAGTCCAACGTCTGAAAAAGGCTACACCTTC.

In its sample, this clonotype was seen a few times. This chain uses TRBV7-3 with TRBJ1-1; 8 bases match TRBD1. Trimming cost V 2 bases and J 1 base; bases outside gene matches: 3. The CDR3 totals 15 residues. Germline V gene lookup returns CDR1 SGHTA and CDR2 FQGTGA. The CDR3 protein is CASSLQGAENTEAFF. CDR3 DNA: TGTGCCAGCAGCTTACAGGGGGCGGAGAACACTGAAGCTTTCTTT.

CDR3 residues: CASRATAGGTDTQYF. The CDR3 region has the DNA TGTGCCAGCAGAGCCACAGCGGGAGGGACAGATACGCAGTATTTT. The chain couples TRBV7-9 to TRBJ2-3; 10 bases agree with TRBD2. The CDR3 totals 15 residues. CDR1 and CDR2 (germline): SEHNR, FQNEAQ (reference sequence). V lost 6 bases, J lost 3 bases, and 6 bases stayed unmatched.

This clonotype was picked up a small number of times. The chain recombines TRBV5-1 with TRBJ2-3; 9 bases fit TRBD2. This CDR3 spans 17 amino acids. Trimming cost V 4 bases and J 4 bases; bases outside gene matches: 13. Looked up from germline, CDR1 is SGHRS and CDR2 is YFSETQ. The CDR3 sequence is CASSLTLYSGSSDTQYF. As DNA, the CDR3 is TGCGCCAGCAGCCTTACTCTCTATAGCGGGAGTTCAGATACGCAGTATTTT. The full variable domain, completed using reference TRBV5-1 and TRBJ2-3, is KAGVTQTPRYLIKTRGQQVTLSCSPISGHRSVSWYQQTPGQGLQFLFEYFSETQRNKGNFPGRFSGRQFSNSRSEMNVSTLELGDSALYLCASSLTLYSGSSDTQYFGPGTRLTVL.

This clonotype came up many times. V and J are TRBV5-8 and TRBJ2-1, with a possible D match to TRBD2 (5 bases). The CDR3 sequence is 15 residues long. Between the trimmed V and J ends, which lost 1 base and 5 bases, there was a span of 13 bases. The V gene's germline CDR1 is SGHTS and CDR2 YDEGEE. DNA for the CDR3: TGTGCCAGCAGCTTGCCCGGGGTTTCGGACAATGAGCAGTTCTTC. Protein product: CASSLPGVSDNEQFF.

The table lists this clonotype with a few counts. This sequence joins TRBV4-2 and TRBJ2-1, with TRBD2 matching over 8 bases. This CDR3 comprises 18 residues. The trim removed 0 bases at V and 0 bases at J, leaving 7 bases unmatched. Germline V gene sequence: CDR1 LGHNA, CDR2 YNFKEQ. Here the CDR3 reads CASSQESTGGGSYNEQFF. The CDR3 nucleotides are TGTGCCAGCAGCCAAGAATCAACGGGAGGGGGCTCCTACAATGAGCAGTTCTTC.